The following is a T cell receptor (beta chain) sequence with its context. Among Cohort 3 donors, those recovered had two negative PCRs, clearance, or symptom resolution. Original processing notes: Amplification with reference gene primers provided the estimates of nucleated cell counts. Measured with immunoSEQ multiplex PCR; TCRdb has only the in-frame clones, and not every one. That table furnishes V, J and clone size, whereas the DNA furnished D and trimming. The table has about half a million clones, less than 90% seen once. The sample is drawn from a study of blood T cell repertoires in COVID-19. Whole-study context: T cells, B-cell-depleted T cells, or PBMCs supplied cDNA or gDNA.

The CDR3 contains 15 residues. The V and J ends lost 3 bases and 2 bases respectively, with 10 bases between them. The V gene's germline CDR1 is SGHAT and CDR2 FQNNGV. The chain links TRBV11-2 to TRBJ1-4, with TRBD1 as a possible D gene (6 bases). The source is a woman aged 60-70 years who had recovered from COVID-19. Sequencing used PBMCs or T cells enriched from blood (not recorded which). CDR3 protein: CASSFTGNTNEKLFF. CDR3 in DNA: TGTGCCAGCAGCTTCACAGGGAACACTAATGAAAAACTGTTTTTT.